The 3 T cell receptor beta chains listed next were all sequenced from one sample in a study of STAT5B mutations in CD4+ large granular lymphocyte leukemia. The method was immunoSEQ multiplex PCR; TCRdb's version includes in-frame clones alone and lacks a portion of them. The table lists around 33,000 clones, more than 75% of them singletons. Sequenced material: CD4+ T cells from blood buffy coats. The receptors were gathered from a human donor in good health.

The CDR3 sequence: CASSVQETQYF. In DNA form, the CDR3 reads TGTGCCAGCAGCGTGCAAGAGACCCAGTACTTC. V and J are TRBV5-5 and TRBJ2-5; D uncertain. The V and J ends lost 4 bases and 2 bases respectively, with 3 bases between them. This CDR3 comprises 11 residues. Germline lookup yields CDR1 SGHKS and CDR2 YYEKEE (reference sequence).

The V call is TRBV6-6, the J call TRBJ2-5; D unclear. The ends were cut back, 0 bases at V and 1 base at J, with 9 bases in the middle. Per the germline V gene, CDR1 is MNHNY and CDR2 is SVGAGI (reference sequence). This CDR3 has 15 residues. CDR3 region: CASSYSGALQETQYF. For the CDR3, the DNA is TGTGCCAGCAGTTACTCAGGCGCTCTCCAAGAGACCCAGTACTTC.

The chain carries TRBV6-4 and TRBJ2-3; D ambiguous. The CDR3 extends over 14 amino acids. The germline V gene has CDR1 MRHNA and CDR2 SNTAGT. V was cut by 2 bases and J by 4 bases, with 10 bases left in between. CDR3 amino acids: CASSDPVRADTQYF. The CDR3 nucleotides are TGTGCCAGCAGTGACCCCGTTCGCGCAGATACGCAGTATTTT.